The clone carrying this TCR beta chain has more than one count but fewer than ten. Its target is not known. Trimming took off 2 bases at V and 1 base at J, with 8 bases between the two ends. The CDR3 has 15 amino acids. Germline values: CDR1 MNHNS, CDR2 SASEGT. Every bit of the isolated RNA underwent reverse transcription, so sequencing read expressed TCRB transcripts. The assay was immunoSEQ multiplex PCR, and TCRdb's table has in-frame clones only and misses some. The repertoire holds around 300,000 clones, with approximately 15% as singletons. Via the markers CD45RO/CCR7/CD25/CD127/CD95/CD27, stem cell-like memory, regulatory, central memory and naive CD4+ cells were sorted. The record originates from a study of beta chain features in type 1 diabetes. Study outcomes and limitations: Type 1 diabetes patients had fewer VDJ junction insertions and more deletions.

This chain joins TRBV6-1 and TRBJ2-2; D is ambiguous. The sequence was obtained from a man aged 25 to 40 in good health. Sequenced input: central memory CD4+ T cells from blood. This chain's CDR3 is CASSELGWNTGELFF. The CDR3 DNA reads TGTGCCAGCAGTGAACTCGGCTGGAACACCGGGGAGCTGTTTTTT.